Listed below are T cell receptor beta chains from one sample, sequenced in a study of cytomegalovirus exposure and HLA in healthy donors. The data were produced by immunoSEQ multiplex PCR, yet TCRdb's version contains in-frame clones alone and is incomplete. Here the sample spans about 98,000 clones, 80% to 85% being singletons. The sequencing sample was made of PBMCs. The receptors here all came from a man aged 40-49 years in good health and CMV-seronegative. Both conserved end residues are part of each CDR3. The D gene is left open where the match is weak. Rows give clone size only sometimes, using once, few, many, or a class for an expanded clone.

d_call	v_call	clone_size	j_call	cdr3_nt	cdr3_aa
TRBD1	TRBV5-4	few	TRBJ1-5	TGTGCCAGCAGCCTACAGGGGGCAACCAATCAGCCCCAGCATTTT	CASSLQGATNQPQHF
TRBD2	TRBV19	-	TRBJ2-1	TGTGCCAGTAGTAACTCCGGGACTATCCCATCCCGCATCCGCAACAATGAGCAGTTCTTC	CASSNSGTIPSRIRNNEQFF
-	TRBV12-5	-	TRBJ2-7	TGTGCTAGTGGTTTGGCCCCCCCGGAGAATCGGGGGGAGCAGTACTTC	CASGLAPPENRGEQYF
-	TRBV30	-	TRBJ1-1	TGTGCCTGGGGGAAGCAGGGGCTGGGAAGTAACACTGAAGCTTTCTTT	CAWGKQGLGSNTEAFF
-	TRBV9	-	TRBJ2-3	TGTGCCAGCAGTTCTGGGGGCCAAGATACGCAGTATTTT	CASSSGGQDTQYF
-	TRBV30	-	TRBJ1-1	TGTGCCTGGAGTGTTTCCAGTAGGGGTTCAGCTTTCTTT	CAWSVSSRGSAFF
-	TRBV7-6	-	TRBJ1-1	TGTGCCAGCAGCTTAGGGTTGAGGGGGACCACTGAAGCTTTCTTT	CASSLGLRGTTEAFF
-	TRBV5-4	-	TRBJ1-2	TGTGCCAGCAGCTCCCTGGGGGCGGGTAACTATGGCTACACCTTC	CASSSLGAGNYGYTF
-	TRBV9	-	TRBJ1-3	TGTGCCAGCAGCGCACAGAGCAGCTCTGGAAACACCATATATTTT	CASSAQSSSGNTIYF
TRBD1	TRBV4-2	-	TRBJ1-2	TGTGCCAGCAGCCAAGCGGGACAGGGGTGGGGCTACACCTTC	CASSQAGQGWGYTF
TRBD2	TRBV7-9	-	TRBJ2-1	TGTGCCAGCAGCTTATGGCTAGCGGGAGGGAATGAGCAGTTCTTC	CASSLWLAGGNEQFF
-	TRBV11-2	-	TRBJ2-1	TGTGCCAGCAGCACTAGTTACAATGAGCAGTTCTTC	CASSTSYNEQFF
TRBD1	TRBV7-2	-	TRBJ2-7	TGTGCCAGCAGCTCGCGGACAGGGGCGTACGAGCAGTACTTC	CASSSRTGAYEQYF
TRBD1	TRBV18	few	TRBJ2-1	TGTGCCAGCTCACGGGGGACAGGGGGGTACAATGAGCAGTTCTTC	CASSRGTGGYNEQFF
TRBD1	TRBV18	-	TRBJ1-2	TGTGCCAGCTCACCCCAGGGGGGTGGCTACACCTTC	CASSPQGGGYTF
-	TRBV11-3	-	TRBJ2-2	TGTGCCAGCAGCCAAGCTCGGGCCGGGGAGCTGTTTTTT	CASSQARAGELFF
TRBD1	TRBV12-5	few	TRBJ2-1	TGTGCTAGTGGTTTGGTATTACGGGACAGCAATGAGCAGTTCTTC	CASGLVLRDSNEQFF
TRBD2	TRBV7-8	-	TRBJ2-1	TGTGCCAGCAGCTTTGAGCGCGGGGGGCAGTTCTTC	CASSFERGGQFF
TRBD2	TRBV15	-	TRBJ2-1	TGTGCCACCCAAGGACTAGCGGGGGGACAAAGCTCCTACAATGAGCAGTTCTTC	CATQGLAGGQSSYNEQFF
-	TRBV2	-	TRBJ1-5	TGTGCCAGCAGAGGACAGAGCAATCAGCCCCAGCATTTT	CASRGQSNQPQHF
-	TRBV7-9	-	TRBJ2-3	TGTGCCAGCAGCTTAACTCAGGGAAATACGCAGTATTTT	CASSLTQGNTQYF
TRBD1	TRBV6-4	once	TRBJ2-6	TGTGCCAGCAGCCCAGACAGGGCTGGGGCCAACGTCCTGACTTTC	CASSPDRAGANVLTF
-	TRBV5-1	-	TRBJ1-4	TGCGCCAGCAGCCGGACAGCATCTAATGAAAAACTGTTTTTT	CASSRTASNEKLFF
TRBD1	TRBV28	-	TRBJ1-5	TGTGCCAGCAGTCAGACAGGGGGGGGGCAGCCCCAGCATTTT	CASSQTGGGQPQHF
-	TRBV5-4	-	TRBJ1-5	TGTGCCAGCAGCTTGGACAGTAATCAGCCCCAGCATTTT	CASSLDSNQPQHF
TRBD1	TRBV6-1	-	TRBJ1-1	TGTGCCAGCAGAACGGACAGGGTGGTAGTAGGAGCTTTCTTT	CASRTDRVVVGAFF
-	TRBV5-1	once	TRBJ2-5	TGCGCCAGCAGCTTGGCAGACGGGGTAGAGACCCAGTACTTC	CASSLADGVETQYF
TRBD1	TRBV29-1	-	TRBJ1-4	TGCAGCGTTATTAGGGGACAGGGGGCTCGGAAACTGTTTTTT	CSVIRGQGARKLFF
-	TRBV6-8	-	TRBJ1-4	TGTGCCAGCAGTTACCTGGCTGGAGGAGATGAAAAACTGTTTTTT	CASSYLAGGDEKLFF
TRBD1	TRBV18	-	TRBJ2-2	TGTGCCAGCTCACACCCGACAGGGGTTCAGTCCGGGGAGCTGTTTTTT	CASSHPTGVQSGELFF
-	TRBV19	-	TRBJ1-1	TGTGCCAGTAGTATCGACTTAGGGAACACTGAAGCTTTCTTT	CASSIDLGNTEAFF
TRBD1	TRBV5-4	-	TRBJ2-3	TGTGCCAGCAGGACAGGGAACGTCACAGATACGCAGTATTTT	CASRTGNVTDTQYF
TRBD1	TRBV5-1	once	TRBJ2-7	TGCGCCAGCAGCTTGGGACAGGGGGAGTACGAGCAGTACTTC	CASSLGQGEYEQYF
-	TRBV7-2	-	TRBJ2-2	TGTGCCAGCAGCTTAGCGCCAGGGAGGAGGCCCGGGGAGCTGTTTTTT	CASSLAPGRRPGELFF
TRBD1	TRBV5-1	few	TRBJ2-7	TGCGCCAGCAGCTATCAGGGGGTACACGAGCAGTACTTC	CASSYQGVHEQYF
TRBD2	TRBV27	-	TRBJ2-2	TGTGCCAGCAGCATTAGCGGGGGCCTCGGGGAGCTGTTTTTT	CASSISGGLGELFF
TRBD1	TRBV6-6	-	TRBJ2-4	TGTGCCAGCAGTTTTGGACAGGATTTAGCCAAAAACATTCAGTACTTC	CASSFGQDLAKNIQYF
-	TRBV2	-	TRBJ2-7	TGTGCCAGCAGTGGGGCAGGTACAACGCAGTACTTC	CASSGAGTTQYF
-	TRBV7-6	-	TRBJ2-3	TGTGCCAGCAGGTTAGGGGGGGGCACAGATACGCAGTATTTT	CASRLGGGTDTQYF
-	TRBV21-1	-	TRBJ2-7	TGTGCCAGCACCCTCCGACAGGGTAAGTACGAGCAGTACTTC	CASTLRQGKYEQYF
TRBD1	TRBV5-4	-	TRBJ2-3	TGTGCCAGCAGCTCTCCTGACAGGGGAAAATTCACAGATACGCAGTATTTT	CASSSPDRGKFTDTQYF
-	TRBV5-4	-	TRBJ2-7	TGTGCCAGCAGCCAGGGAGCGGGCCAATCCTCCTACGAGCAGTACTTC	CASSQGAGQSSYEQYF
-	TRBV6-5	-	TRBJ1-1	TGTGCCAGCAGTTCCCCCGGGCGGGAGGAAGCTTTCTTT	CASSSPGREEAFF
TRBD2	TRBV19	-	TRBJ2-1	TGTGCCAGTAGTATAGATGATGTACCGGGGGGGGCCTACAATGAGCAGTTCTTC	CASSIDDVPGGAYNEQFF
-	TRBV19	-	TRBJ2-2	TGTGCCAGTAAAGGGCGGGAGAACACCGGGGAGCTGTTTTTT	CASKGRENTGELFF
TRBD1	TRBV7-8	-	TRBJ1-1	TGTGCCAGCAGCTCGCGACAGGGCTGGACTGAAGCTTTCTTT	CASSSRQGWTEAFF
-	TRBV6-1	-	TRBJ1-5	TGTGCCAGCATTGTCTACCAGGGTCAGCCCCAGCATTTT	CASIVYQGQPQHF
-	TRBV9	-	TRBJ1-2	TGTGCCAGCAGCGTAGACGCACAAACGGGGGGCTACACCTTC	CASSVDAQTGGYTF
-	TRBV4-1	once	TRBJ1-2	TGCGCCAGCAGCCAATCCGACATTGGAGGCTACACCTTC	CASSQSDIGGYTF
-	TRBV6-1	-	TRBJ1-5	TGTGCCAGCAGTGAACAGGGTTTGGATCAGCCCCAGCATTTT	CASSEQGLDQPQHF
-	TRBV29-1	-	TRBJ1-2	TGCAGCGTTGAAGGCAGACACGAGATCGGCTATGGCTACACCTTC	CSVEGRHEIGYGYTF
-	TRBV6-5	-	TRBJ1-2	TGTGCCAGCAGTTACGGCAGGGAAAATGGCTACACCTTC	CASSYGRENGYTF
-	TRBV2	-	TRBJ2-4	TGTGCCAGCAGTGATAGCAGAGCCAAAAACATTCAGTACTTC	CASSDSRAKNIQYF
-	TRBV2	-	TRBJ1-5	TGTGCCAGCAGTGTCGGTCAGGGTAATCAGCCCCAGCATTTT	CASSVGQGNQPQHF